These T cell receptor beta chains were read from a single sample in a study of cytomegalovirus exposure and HLA in healthy donors. Profiling relied on immunoSEQ multiplex PCR, and the TCRdb table lists in-frame clones only, not all of them. The sample consists of approximately 150,000 clones, approximately 90% of them appearing once. Source material: PBMCs. These receptors were collected from a man between 18 and 35 years old in good health and CMV-seropositive. Each CDR3 is given with its conserved first and last residue. Each record gives: D gene, J gene, V gene, clone size, CDR3 protein, CDR3 DNA. D genes are given only for firm matches. For some rows the clone size is stated as once, few or many, or as a class when expanded; others skip it.

D gene: TRBD1
J gene: TRBJ1-3
V gene: TRBV7-3
clone size: .
CDR3 protein: CASSLSPDRDGNTIYF
CDR3 DNA: TGTGCCAGCAGCTTATCGCCCGACAGGGACGGAAACACCATATATTTT

D gene: .
J gene: TRBJ1-4
V gene: TRBV5-1
clone size: .
CDR3 protein: CASRAGGSNEKLFF
CDR3 DNA: TGCGCCAGCAGGGCGGGTGGATCTAATGAAAAACTGTTTTTT

D gene: TRBD2
J gene: TRBJ2-3
V gene: TRBV5-1
clone size: .
CDR3 protein: CASSTGLAGGPADTQYF
CDR3 DNA: TGCGCCAGCAGCACCGGACTAGCGGGAGGGCCGGCAGATACGCAGTATTTT

D gene: .
J gene: TRBJ2-3
V gene: TRBV10-3
clone size: .
CDR3 protein: CAISTAGAGQDTQYF
CDR3 DNA: TGTGCCATCAGCACCGCAGGGGCTGGGCAAGATACGCAGTATTTT

D gene: TRBD1
J gene: TRBJ1-1
V gene: TRBV29-1
clone size: few
CDR3 protein: CSAATGLGTEAFF
CDR3 DNA: TGCAGCGCCGCGACAGGGTTAGGAACTGAAGCTTTCTTT

D gene: .
J gene: TRBJ2-1
V gene: TRBV5-1
clone size: .
CDR3 protein: CASSLAYNYGGRKEQFF
CDR3 DNA: TGCGCCAGCAGCTTGGCCTACAACTACGGGGGTAGAAAAGAGCAGTTCTTC

D gene: .
J gene: TRBJ2-5
V gene: TRBV5-1
clone size: few
CDR3 protein: CASSRMTRRETQYF
CDR3 DNA: TGCGCCAGCAGCCGGATGACTAGAAGGGAGACCCAGTACTTC

D gene: TRBD2
J gene: TRBJ2-7
V gene: TRBV27
clone size: .
CDR3 protein: CASSPAGGLSYEQYF
CDR3 DNA: TGTGCCAGCAGTCCAGCGGGGGGGCTCTCCTACGAGCAGTACTTC

D gene: TRBD1
J gene: TRBJ1-4
V gene: TRBV7-9
clone size: .
CDR3 protein: CASSLGDRLNEKLFF
CDR3 DNA: TGTGCCAGCAGCTTAGGGGACAGACTGAATGAAAAACTGTTTTTT

D gene: .
J gene: TRBJ1-2
V gene: TRBV25-1
clone size: once
CDR3 protein: CASSERSGGGYTF
CDR3 DNA: TGTGCCAGCAGTGAAAGGTCCGGAGGTGGCTACACCTTC

D gene: .
J gene: TRBJ1-4
V gene: TRBV6-5
clone size: .
CDR3 protein: CASSYIGGDEKLFF
CDR3 DNA: TGTGCCAGCAGTTACATAGGGGGGGATGAAAAACTGTTTTTT

D gene: TRBD2
J gene: TRBJ2-3
V gene: TRBV5-4
clone size: .
CDR3 protein: CASSSRGLDYGDTQYF
CDR3 DNA: TGTGCCAGCAGCTCCCGGGGACTAGATTATGGGGATACGCAGTATTTT

D gene: .
J gene: TRBJ2-1
V gene: TRBV7-2
clone size: .
CDR3 protein: CASSSKPGADYEQFF
CDR3 DNA: TGTGCCAGCAGCTCAAAACCGGGAGCTGATTATGAGCAGTTCTTC

D gene: TRBD2
J gene: TRBJ2-7
V gene: TRBV9
clone size: .
CDR3 protein: CASSVGTSGMGIYEQYF
CDR3 DNA: TGTGCCAGCAGCGTAGGGACTAGCGGGATGGGGATCTACGAGCAGTACTTC

D gene: .
J gene: TRBJ2-1
V gene: TRBV4-2
clone size: .
CDR3 protein: CASGRAGLSSYNEQFF
CDR3 DNA: TGTGCCAGCGGGCGTGCGGGGCTGAGCTCCTACAATGAGCAGTTCTTC

D gene: .
J gene: TRBJ1-2
V gene: TRBV7-6
clone size: few
CDR3 protein: CASSPRTDSRDGYTF
CDR3 DNA: TGTGCCAGCAGCCCACGGACAGACTCAAGAGATGGCTACACCTTC